This T cell receptor beta chain emerged from a study of blood T cell repertoires in COVID-19. The wider study: Acute and convalescent COVID-19 specimens originated in the United States, Italy and Spain. T cells, B-cell-depleted T cells, or PBMCs supplied cDNA or gDNA.

Germline CDR1 WSHSY, CDR2 SAAADI. The V segment lost 2 bases and the J segment 1 base; nucleotides outside the gene matches: 8. This CDR3 spans 17 amino acids. Authors' analysis steps: How many nucleated cells were present was estimated from reference gene primer amplification. The data were produced by immunoSEQ multiplex PCR, yet TCRdb's version contains in-frame clones alone and is incomplete. The V and J calls and clone size were taken over from that table, and D and trimming were inferred from the DNA. The sample includes 55,000 to 70,000 clones, over 75% of them seen just once. Sequencing was done on a sample of peripheral blood. The chain uses TRBV10-2 and TRBJ1-1; TRBD1 matches at 9 bases. The sequence derives from a man in his 60s with active or convalescent COVID-19. The CDR3 bases are TGCGCCAGCAGTGAGATGGGACAGGGCTTTGGGAACACTGAAGCTTTCTTT. This translates into CASSEMGQGFGNTEAFF.